This T cell receptor beta chain was recovered during a study of blood T cell repertoires in COVID-19. Study at large: Donors in the United States, Italy and Spain gave samples during acute or convalescent COVID-19.

Original handling: The assay estimated nucleated cells by amplifying reference gene primers. This table comes from immunoSEQ multiplex PCR, and its TCRdb copy is limited to in-frame clones, with some not included. Clone size and the V and J calls come from that table; the DNA yielded D and trimming. The data contain 150,000 or so clones, more than 65% of them singletons. J gave up 6 bases and V 2 bases, and 7 bases lay outside the gene matches. Germline loops: CDR1 SGHVS, CDR2 FNYEAQ. This CDR3 comprises 16 residues. Sequencing used peripheral blood. The receptor was isolated from a woman aged 55-70 years with COVID-19, enrolled during active disease. The chain carries TRBV7-6 and TRBJ2-2; TRBD1 agrees at 9 bases. CDR3 bases: TGTGCCAGCAGCTTAAACAGGGGGCGCGGGTCCGGGGAGCTGTTTTTT. This encodes CASSLNRGRGSGELFF.